This is a list of T cell receptor beta chains from one sample in a study of shared T cell receptors in the human thymus. Using immunoSEQ multiplex PCR, the repertoire was profiled, and TCRdb retains in-frame clones only, with some absent. The sample carries hundreds of thousands of clones, more than 75% recorded once. The data were also submitted as part of a second study, on human thymus T cells.

Material: thymocytes. These receptors all come from a boy younger than two with a congenital heart defect. CDR3s include the opening cysteine and the closing phenylalanine or tryptophan. The order of the fields is CDR3 DNA, CDR3 protein, clone size, D gene, J gene, V gene. A D gene is named only where the DNA matches it firmly. Expanded clones are given a class, and other clones once, few, many or no size at all.

cdr3_nt: TGTGCCAGCAGTTTATTTCTGGTGGGCAGGGGATACGAGCAGTACTTC
cdr3_aa: CASSLFLVGRGYEQYF
clone_size: .
d_call: .
j_call: TRBJ2-7
v_call: TRBV28

cdr3_nt: TGTGCCACAAGCAGTGATCTAGCCGATACGCAGTATTTT
cdr3_aa: CATSSDLADTQYF
clone_size: .
d_call: .
j_call: TRBJ2-3
v_call: TRBV15

cdr3_nt: TGTGCCAGCAGCTCCCCCCCGACAGGGGCATACGAGCAGTACTTC
cdr3_aa: CASSSPPTGAYEQYF
clone_size: .
d_call: TRBD1
j_call: TRBJ2-7
v_call: TRBV11-2

cdr3_nt: TGTGCCAGCAGCGTGACGACAGGGGACCCCTCCTACGAGCAGTACTTC
cdr3_aa: CASSVTTGDPSYEQYF
clone_size: .
d_call: TRBD1
j_call: TRBJ2-7
v_call: TRBV9

cdr3_nt: TGCGCCAGCAGCCCCCAACCCCCACAGCTCACGAACACCGGGGAGCTGTTTTTT
cdr3_aa: CASSPQPPQLTNTGELFF
clone_size: .
d_call: .
j_call: TRBJ2-2
v_call: TRBV5-1

cdr3_nt: TGTGCCAGCAGCCCGGGACTAGATGGAAATGAGCAGTTCTTC
cdr3_aa: CASSPGLDGNEQFF
clone_size: once
d_call: TRBD2
j_call: TRBJ2-1
v_call: TRBV6-4

cdr3_nt: TGTGCCAGCAGTTTATGGGGGTCGGGAGTCACTGAAGCTTTCTTT
cdr3_aa: CASSLWGSGVTEAFF
clone_size: .
d_call: .
j_call: TRBJ1-1
v_call: TRBV28

cdr3_nt: TGTGCCATCAGTGAGTTTAGGGGATGTGGCGTGCACACCATATATTTT
cdr3_aa: CAISEFRGCGVHTIYF
clone_size: .
d_call: .
j_call: TRBJ1-3
v_call: TRBV10-3

cdr3_nt: TGTGCCAGCAGCTCGACCACCAATGGGGCTGGCGTGGAGACCCAGTACTTC
cdr3_aa: CASSSTTNGAGVETQYF
clone_size: .
d_call: .
j_call: TRBJ2-5
v_call: TRBV5-6

cdr3_nt: TGTGCCAGCAGTTTATCCCCACTTTGGTGGCAAGAGACCCAGTACTTC
cdr3_aa: CASSLSPLWWQETQYF
clone_size: .
d_call: .
j_call: TRBJ2-5
v_call: TRBV28

cdr3_nt: TGTGCCAGCAGCGGACAGGGGACTAGCGGAGCCTACGAGCAGTACTTC
cdr3_aa: CASSGQGTSGAYEQYF
clone_size: .
d_call: TRBD2
j_call: TRBJ2-7
v_call: TRBV9

cdr3_nt: TGTGCCAGCAGCTTAGCCGACTGGACTCGAACCTCCTACGAGCAGTACTTC
cdr3_aa: CASSLADWTRTSYEQYF
clone_size: .
d_call: .
j_call: TRBJ2-7
v_call: TRBV7-8

cdr3_nt: TGTGCCACCAGCAGTGTGGGGACAGGGCCTCGGGAGCAGTACTTC
cdr3_aa: CATSSVGTGPREQYF
clone_size: few
d_call: TRBD1
j_call: TRBJ2-7
v_call: TRBV15

cdr3_nt: TGTGCCAGCAGCCTCCAACCGACAGGGATTAAACTGTTTTTT
cdr3_aa: CASSLQPTGIKLFF
clone_size: .
d_call: TRBD1
j_call: TRBJ1-4
v_call: TRBV27

cdr3_nt: TGTGCCAGCAGTGAAGCGCAGGAAACCGGGACAGGGGGCAAAAGGGAGCTGTTTTTT
cdr3_aa: CASSEAQETGTGGKRELFF
clone_size: .
d_call: TRBD1
j_call: TRBJ2-2
v_call: TRBV6-1

cdr3_nt: TGTGCCAGCAGCTTGTGGCGACAGGGTTCCTTC
cdr3_aa: CASSLWRQGSF
clone_size: .
d_call: TRBD1
j_call: TRBJ1-2
v_call: TRBV5-4

cdr3_nt: TGTGCCAGCAGCTTAGATGGCCCGGGACAGGGGAGGGCTGAAGCTTTCTTT
cdr3_aa: CASSLDGPGQGRAEAFF
clone_size: .
d_call: TRBD1
j_call: TRBJ1-1
v_call: TRBV7-2

cdr3_nt: TGCGCCAGCAGCCTCCGACTGGGGGCAACCGGGGAGCTGTTTTTT
cdr3_aa: CASSLRLGATGELFF
clone_size: .
d_call: .
j_call: TRBJ2-2
v_call: TRBV4-3

cdr3_nt: TGTGCCAGCACGGCCGGGACAGGGGCCACTGAGCAGTACTTC
cdr3_aa: CASTAGTGATEQYF
clone_size: .
d_call: TRBD1
j_call: TRBJ2-7
v_call: TRBV6-5

cdr3_nt: TGCGCCAGCAGGCGAGACAGTCTGAACACTGAAGCTTTCTTT
cdr3_aa: CASRRDSLNTEAFF
clone_size: .
d_call: .
j_call: TRBJ1-1
v_call: TRBV23-1

cdr3_nt: TGTGCCAGCAGGGCGGGTTCTCGCGGGAGGGCTTACGAGCAGTACTTC
cdr3_aa: CASRAGSRGRAYEQYF
clone_size: .
d_call: TRBD2
j_call: TRBJ2-7
v_call: TRBV27

cdr3_nt: TGTGCCAGCAGCCCAACAGGGGGCAAAGATGAGCAGTTCTTC
cdr3_aa: CASSPTGGKDEQFF
clone_size: .
d_call: TRBD1
j_call: TRBJ2-1
v_call: TRBV7-9

cdr3_nt: TGTGCCAGCAGGCACAGGGGCAAGGGCACAGATACGCAGTATTTT
cdr3_aa: CASRHRGKGTDTQYF
clone_size: .
d_call: TRBD1
j_call: TRBJ2-3
v_call: TRBV28

cdr3_nt: TGTGCCAGCAGCTCACAGACCCCCCAAGAGACCCAGTACTTC
cdr3_aa: CASSSQTPQETQYF
clone_size: .
d_call: .
j_call: TRBJ2-5
v_call: TRBV7-9

cdr3_nt: TGTGCCATCAGTGACCCTCCCGAGCGATATAACTATGGCTACACCTTC
cdr3_aa: CAISDPPERYNYGYTF
clone_size: .
d_call: .
j_call: TRBJ1-2
v_call: TRBV10-3

cdr3_nt: TGCGCCAGCAGCCAAGATCCCGGCGGATCGAACACTGAAGCTTTCTTT
cdr3_aa: CASSQDPGGSNTEAFF
clone_size: .
d_call: .
j_call: TRBJ1-1
v_call: TRBV4-3

cdr3_nt: TGCGCCAGCAGCCGAGACAGTGAGCAGTTCTTC
cdr3_aa: CASSRDSEQFF
clone_size: few
d_call: .
j_call: TRBJ2-1
v_call: TRBV5-1

cdr3_nt: TGTGCCAGCAGCTTATTTAGGGGAGGGAATGAGCAGTTCTTC
cdr3_aa: CASSLFRGGNEQFF
clone_size: .
d_call: TRBD2
j_call: TRBJ2-1
v_call: TRBV7-9

cdr3_nt: TGTGCCAGCAGTGGAGGGGGGGGGTCCGGGGAGCTGTTTTTT
cdr3_aa: CASSGGGGSGELFF
clone_size: .
d_call: .
j_call: TRBJ2-2
v_call: TRBV6-1

cdr3_nt: TGTGCCAGCAGCCCGAGACTAGCGGGGGACACAGATACGCAGTATTTT
cdr3_aa: CASSPRLAGDTDTQYF
clone_size: .
d_call: TRBD2
j_call: TRBJ2-3
v_call: TRBV7-9

cdr3_nt: TGTGCCAGCAGTTTATACCTTGGCAGGGAGGAAACTAATGAAAAACTGTTTTTT
cdr3_aa: CASSLYLGREETNEKLFF
clone_size: .
d_call: .
j_call: TRBJ1-4
v_call: TRBV28

cdr3_nt: TGTGCCAGCAGTTCCCCGGGACAGGGGAACACTGAAGCTTTCTTT
cdr3_aa: CASSSPGQGNTEAFF
clone_size: .
d_call: TRBD1
j_call: TRBJ1-1
v_call: TRBV27

cdr3_nt: TGTGCCAGCAGTATCTCGGACAGAAACTACAATGAGCAGTTCTTC
cdr3_aa: CASSISDRNYNEQFF
clone_size: .
d_call: .
j_call: TRBJ2-1
v_call: TRBV28

cdr3_nt: TGTGCCAGCTCACCCTACAGGGTTCAGCCCCAGCATTTT
cdr3_aa: CASSPYRVQPQHF
clone_size: .
d_call: .
j_call: TRBJ1-5
v_call: TRBV18

cdr3_nt: TGTGCCTGGAGTGTAATTAATACGCGGCGGATAGGTGAGCAGTTCTTC
cdr3_aa: CAWSVINTRRIGEQFF
clone_size: once
d_call: .
j_call: TRBJ2-1
v_call: TRBV30

cdr3_nt: TGTGCCAGCAGCTTCCCTAGCGGGAGTGGTTCCTACGAGCAGTACTTC
cdr3_aa: CASSFPSGSGSYEQYF
clone_size: .
d_call: TRBD2
j_call: TRBJ2-7
v_call: TRBV7-2

cdr3_nt: TGTGCCAGCAGCGGGGAGGACTCTGGAAACACCATATATTTT
cdr3_aa: CASSGEDSGNTIYF
clone_size: .
d_call: .
j_call: TRBJ1-3
v_call: TRBV9

cdr3_nt: TGCGCCAGCAGCTACTCCTCCGGGACAGGGGAAGCGACAGATGAAAAACTGTTTTTT
cdr3_aa: CASSYSSGTGEATDEKLFF
clone_size: .
d_call: TRBD1
j_call: TRBJ1-4
v_call: TRBV5-1

cdr3_nt: TGTGCCAGCAGTGCCGGACAGGGGGCGGACGAGCAGTACTTC
cdr3_aa: CASSAGQGADEQYF
clone_size: once
d_call: TRBD1
j_call: TRBJ2-7
v_call: TRBV28

cdr3_nt: TGTGCCAGCAGTTTAATAAAACCACCGGGACAGGGCTCCTACGAGCAGTACTTC
cdr3_aa: CASSLIKPPGQGSYEQYF
clone_size: .
d_call: TRBD1
j_call: TRBJ2-7
v_call: TRBV27

cdr3_nt: TGTGCCAGCAGTCCCAAGACAGGGGAGACCCCGAACACCGGGGAGCTGTTTTTT
cdr3_aa: CASSPKTGETPNTGELFF
clone_size: .
d_call: TRBD1
j_call: TRBJ2-2
v_call: TRBV28

cdr3_nt: TGTGCCAGCATACACAGGGGGCGTTTGAATGAGCAGTTCTTC
cdr3_aa: CASIHRGRLNEQFF
clone_size: .
d_call: TRBD1
j_call: TRBJ2-1
v_call: TRBV9

cdr3_nt: TGTGCCAGCAGCCCAAACGGCGGTGTTACCTACGAGCAGTACTTC
cdr3_aa: CASSPNGGVTYEQYF
clone_size: .
d_call: .
j_call: TRBJ2-7
v_call: TRBV7-9

cdr3_nt: TGCGCCAGCAGCCAAGATTCTAGATCAAATGAGCAGTTCTTC
cdr3_aa: CASSQDSRSNEQFF
clone_size: .
d_call: .
j_call: TRBJ2-1
v_call: TRBV4-3